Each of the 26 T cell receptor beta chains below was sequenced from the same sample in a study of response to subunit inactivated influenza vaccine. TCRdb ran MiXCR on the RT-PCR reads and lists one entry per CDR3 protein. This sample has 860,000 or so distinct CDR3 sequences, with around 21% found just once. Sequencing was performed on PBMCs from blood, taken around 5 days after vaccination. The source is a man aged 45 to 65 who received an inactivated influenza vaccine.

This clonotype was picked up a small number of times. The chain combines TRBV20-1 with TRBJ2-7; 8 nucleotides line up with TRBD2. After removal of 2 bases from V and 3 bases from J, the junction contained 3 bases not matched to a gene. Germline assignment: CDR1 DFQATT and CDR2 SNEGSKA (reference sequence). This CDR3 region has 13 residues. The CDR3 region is CSARTAGVYEQYF. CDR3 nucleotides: TGCAGTGCTAGAACAGCGGGAGTCTACGAGCAGTACTTC.

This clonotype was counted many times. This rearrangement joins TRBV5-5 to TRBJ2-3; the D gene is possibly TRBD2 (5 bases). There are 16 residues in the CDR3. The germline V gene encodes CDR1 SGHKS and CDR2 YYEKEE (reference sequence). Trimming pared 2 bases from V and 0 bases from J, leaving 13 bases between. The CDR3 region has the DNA TGTGCCAGCAGCTTCGGCGGGCGGACTAGCACAGATACGCAGTATTTT. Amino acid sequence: CASSFGGRTSTDTQYF. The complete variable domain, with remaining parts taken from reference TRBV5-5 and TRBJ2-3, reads DAGVTQSPTHLIKTRGQQVTLRCSPISGHKSVSWYQQVLGQGPQFIFQYYEKEERGRGNFPDRFSARQFPNYSSELNVNALLLGDSALYLCASSFGGRTSTDTQYFGPGTRLTVL.

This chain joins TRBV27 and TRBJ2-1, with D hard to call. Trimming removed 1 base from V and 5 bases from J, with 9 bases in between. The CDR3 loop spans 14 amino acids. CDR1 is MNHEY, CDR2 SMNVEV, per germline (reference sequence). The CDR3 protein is CASSLWAGNNEQFF. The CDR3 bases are TGTGCCAGCAGTTTATGGGCTGGAAACAATGAGCAGTTCTTC.

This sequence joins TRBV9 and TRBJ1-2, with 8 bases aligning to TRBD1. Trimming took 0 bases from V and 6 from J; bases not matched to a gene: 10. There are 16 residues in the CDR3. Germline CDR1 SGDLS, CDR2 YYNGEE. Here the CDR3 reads CASSVATVTGEDGYTF. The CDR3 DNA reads TGTGCCAGCAGCGTAGCTACGGTGACAGGGGAGGATGGCTACACCTTC. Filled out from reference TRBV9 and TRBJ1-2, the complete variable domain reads DSGVTQTPKHLITATGQRVTLRCSPRSGDLSVYWYQQSLDQGLQFLIQYYNGEERAKGNILERFSAQQFPDLHSELNLSSLELGDSALYFCASSVATVTGEDGYTFGSGTRLTVV.

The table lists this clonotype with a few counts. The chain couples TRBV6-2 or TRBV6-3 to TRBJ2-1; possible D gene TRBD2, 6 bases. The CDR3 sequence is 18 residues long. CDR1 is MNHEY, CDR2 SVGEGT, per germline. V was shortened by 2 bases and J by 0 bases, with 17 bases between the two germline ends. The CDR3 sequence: CASSYASMAGSSYNEQFF. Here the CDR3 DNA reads TGTGCCAGCAGTTACGCCTCTATGGCGGGGTCCTCCTACAATGAGCAGTTCTTC.

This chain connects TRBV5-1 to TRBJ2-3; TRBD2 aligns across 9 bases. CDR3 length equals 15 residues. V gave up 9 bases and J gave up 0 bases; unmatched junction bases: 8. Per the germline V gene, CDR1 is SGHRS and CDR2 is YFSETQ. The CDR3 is CATVAGESSTDTQYF. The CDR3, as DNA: TGCGCCACCGTAGCGGGGGAATCAAGCACAGATACGCAGTATTTT.

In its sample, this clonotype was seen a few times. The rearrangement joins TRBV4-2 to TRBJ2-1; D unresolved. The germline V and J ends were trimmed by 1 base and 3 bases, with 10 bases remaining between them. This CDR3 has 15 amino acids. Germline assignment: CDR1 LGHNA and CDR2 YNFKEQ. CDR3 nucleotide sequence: TGTGCCAGCAGCCAAGTAGTAAGCTTCTACAATGAGCAGTTCTTC. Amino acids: CASSQVVSFYNEQFF.

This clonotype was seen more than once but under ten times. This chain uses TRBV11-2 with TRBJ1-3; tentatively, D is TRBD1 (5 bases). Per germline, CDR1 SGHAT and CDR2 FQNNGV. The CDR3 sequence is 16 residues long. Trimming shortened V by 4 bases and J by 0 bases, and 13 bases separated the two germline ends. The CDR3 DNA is TGTGCCAGCAGCTGGGGGACGGTTAGCTCTGGAAACACCATATATTTT. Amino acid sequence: CASSWGTVSSGNTIYF.

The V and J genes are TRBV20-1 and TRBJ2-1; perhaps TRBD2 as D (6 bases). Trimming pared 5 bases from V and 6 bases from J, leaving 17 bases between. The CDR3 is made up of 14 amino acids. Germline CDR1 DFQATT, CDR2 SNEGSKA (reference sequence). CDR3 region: CSAAGGARRNEQFF. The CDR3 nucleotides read TGCAGTGCTGCCGGCGGGGCCCGACGCAATGAGCAGTTCTTC.

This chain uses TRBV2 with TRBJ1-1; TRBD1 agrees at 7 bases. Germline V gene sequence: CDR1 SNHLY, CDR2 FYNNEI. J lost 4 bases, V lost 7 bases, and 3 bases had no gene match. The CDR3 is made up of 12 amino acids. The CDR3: CASKTGLTEAFF. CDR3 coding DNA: TGTGCCAGCAAGACAGGGCTCACTGAAGCTTTCTTT.

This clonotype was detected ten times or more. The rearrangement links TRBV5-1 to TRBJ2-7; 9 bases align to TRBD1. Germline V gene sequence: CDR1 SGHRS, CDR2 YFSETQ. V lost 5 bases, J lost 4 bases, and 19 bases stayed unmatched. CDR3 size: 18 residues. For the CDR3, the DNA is TGCGCCAGCAGGCAGGGACAGGGCTCGATAAGGGATTTATACGAGCAGTACTTC. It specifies CASRQGQGSIRDLYEQYF.

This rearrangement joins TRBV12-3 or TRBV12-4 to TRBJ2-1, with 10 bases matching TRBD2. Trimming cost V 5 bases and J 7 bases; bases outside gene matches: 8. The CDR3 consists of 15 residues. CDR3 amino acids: CASSKAGTSANEQFF. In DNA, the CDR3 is TGTGCCAGCAGTAAGGCCGGGACTAGCGCGAATGAGCAGTTCTTC.

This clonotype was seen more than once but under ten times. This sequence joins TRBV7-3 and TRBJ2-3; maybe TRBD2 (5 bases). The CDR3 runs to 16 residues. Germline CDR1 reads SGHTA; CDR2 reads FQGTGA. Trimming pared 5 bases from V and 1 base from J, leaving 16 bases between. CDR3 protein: CASSLRASLGTDTQYF. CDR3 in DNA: TGTGCCAGCAGCCTTCGGGCTAGCTTGGGCACAGATACGCAGTATTTT.

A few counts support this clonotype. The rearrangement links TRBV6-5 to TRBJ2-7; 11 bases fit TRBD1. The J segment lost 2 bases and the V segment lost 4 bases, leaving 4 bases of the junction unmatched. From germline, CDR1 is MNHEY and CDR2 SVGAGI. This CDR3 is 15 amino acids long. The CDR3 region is CASSSTGQGAYEQYF. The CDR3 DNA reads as TGTGCCAGCAGTTCTACGGGACAGGGGGCCTACGAGCAGTACTTC.

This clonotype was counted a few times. The CDR3 nucleotides read TGTGCCAGCGGACAGGGACCCACCGGGGAGCTGTTTTTT. The encoded protein is CASGQGPTGELFF. The chain recombines TRBV7-2 with TRBJ2-2; 8 bases are a match to TRBD1. Unmatched junction bases numbered 3, after V lost 8 bases and J lost 4 bases. The CDR3 is 13 residues long. From germline, CDR1 is SGHTA and CDR2 FQGNSA.

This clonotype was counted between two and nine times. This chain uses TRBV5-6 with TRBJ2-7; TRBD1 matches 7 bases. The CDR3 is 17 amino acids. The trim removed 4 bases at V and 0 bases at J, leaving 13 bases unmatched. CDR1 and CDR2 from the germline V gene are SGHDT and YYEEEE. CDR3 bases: TGTGCCAGCAGCGGGGTTATAAAGGGGGCGAACTCCTACGAGCAGTACTTC. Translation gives CASSGVIKGANSYEQYF.

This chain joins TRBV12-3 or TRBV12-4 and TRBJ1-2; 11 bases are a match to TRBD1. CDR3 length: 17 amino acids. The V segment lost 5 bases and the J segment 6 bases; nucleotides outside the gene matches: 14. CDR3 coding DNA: TGTGCCAGCAGTCTAGGACAGGGGGCTGTAAGGAGGGATGGCTACACCTTC. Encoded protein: CASSLGQGAVRRDGYTF.

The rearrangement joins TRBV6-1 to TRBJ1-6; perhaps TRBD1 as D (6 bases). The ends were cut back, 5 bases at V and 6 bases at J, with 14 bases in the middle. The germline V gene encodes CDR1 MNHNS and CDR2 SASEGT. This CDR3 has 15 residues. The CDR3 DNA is TGTGCCAGCAGTCCCACTGGGGGGGCTAATTCACCCCTCCACTTT. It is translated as CASSPTGGANSPLHF.

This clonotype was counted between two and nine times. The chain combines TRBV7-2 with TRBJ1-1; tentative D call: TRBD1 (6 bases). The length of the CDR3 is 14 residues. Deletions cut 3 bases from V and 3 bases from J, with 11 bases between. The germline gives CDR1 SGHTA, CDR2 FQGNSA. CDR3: CASSLFEGDTEAFF. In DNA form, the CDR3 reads TGTGCCAGCAGCTTGTTTGAGGGGGACACTGAAGCTTTCTTT.

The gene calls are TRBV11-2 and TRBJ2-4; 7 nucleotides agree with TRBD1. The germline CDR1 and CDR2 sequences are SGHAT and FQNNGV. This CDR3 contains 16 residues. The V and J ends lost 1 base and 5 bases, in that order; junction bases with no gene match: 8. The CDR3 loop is CASSLGFRDSQNIQYF. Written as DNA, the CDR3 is TGTGCCAGCAGCTTAGGTTTTAGGGACAGCCAAAACATTCAGTACTTC.

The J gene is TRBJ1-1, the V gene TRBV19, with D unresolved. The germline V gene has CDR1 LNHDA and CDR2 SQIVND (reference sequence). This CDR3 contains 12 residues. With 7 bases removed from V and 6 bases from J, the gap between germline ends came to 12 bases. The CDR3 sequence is CASKATLAEAFF. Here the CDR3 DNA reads TGTGCCAGTAAGGCGACATTGGCTGAAGCTTTCTTT.

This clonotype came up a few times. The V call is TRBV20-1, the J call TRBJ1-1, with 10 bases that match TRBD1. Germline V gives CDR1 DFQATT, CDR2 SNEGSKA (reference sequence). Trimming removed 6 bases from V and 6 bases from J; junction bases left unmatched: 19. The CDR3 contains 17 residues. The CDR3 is CSALTDRGREFWAEAFF. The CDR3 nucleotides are TGCAGTGCCCTAACTGACAGGGGGCGCGAGTTTTGGGCTGAAGCTTTCTTT.

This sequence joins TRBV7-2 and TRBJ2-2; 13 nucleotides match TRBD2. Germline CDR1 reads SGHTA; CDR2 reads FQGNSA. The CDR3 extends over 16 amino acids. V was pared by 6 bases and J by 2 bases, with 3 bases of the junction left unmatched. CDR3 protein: CASRTSGGANTGELFF. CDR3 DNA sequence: TGTGCCAGCAGAACTAGCGGGGGGGCCAACACCGGGGAGCTGTTTTTT.

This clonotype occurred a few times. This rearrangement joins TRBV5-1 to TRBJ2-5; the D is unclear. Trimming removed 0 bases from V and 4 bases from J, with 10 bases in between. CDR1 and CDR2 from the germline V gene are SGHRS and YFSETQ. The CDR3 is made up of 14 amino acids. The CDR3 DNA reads TGCGCCAGCAGCTTGGAGCCCCCCCGAGAGACCCAGTACTTC. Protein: CASSLEPPRETQYF.

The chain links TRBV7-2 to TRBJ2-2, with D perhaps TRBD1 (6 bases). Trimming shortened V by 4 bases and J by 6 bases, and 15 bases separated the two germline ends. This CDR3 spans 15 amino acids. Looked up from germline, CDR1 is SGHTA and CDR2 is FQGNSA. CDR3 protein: CASSYGQTKAGELFF. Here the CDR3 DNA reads TGTGCCAGCAGCTACGGACAGACTAAGGCCGGGGAGCTGTTTTTT.

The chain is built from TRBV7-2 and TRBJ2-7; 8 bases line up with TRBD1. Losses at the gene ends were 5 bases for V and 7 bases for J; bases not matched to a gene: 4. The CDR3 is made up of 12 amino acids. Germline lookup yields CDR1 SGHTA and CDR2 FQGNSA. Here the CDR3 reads CASSTRDREQYF. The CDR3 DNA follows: TGTGCCAGCAGCACCCGGGACAGGGAGCAGTACTTC.